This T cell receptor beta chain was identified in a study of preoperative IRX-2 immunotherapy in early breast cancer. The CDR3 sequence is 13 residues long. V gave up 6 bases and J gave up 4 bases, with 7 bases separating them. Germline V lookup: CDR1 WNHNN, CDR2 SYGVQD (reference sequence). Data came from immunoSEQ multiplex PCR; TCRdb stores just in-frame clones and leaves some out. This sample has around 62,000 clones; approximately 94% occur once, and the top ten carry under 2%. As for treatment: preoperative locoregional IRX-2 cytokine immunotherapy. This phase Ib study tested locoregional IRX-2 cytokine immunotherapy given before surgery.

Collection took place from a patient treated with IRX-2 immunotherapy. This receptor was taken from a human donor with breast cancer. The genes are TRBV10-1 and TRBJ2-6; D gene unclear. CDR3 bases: TGCGCCAGCAGCCCTCCCGGGGCCAACGTCCTGACTTTC. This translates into CASSPPGANVLTF.